The clone carrying this T cell receptor (beta chain) was recorded many times. Its antigen is still unknown. The sample is drawn from a study of read filtering for tumor transcriptome and immune sequencing. Findings and limits, study-wide: Sorted CD138-negative bone marrow cells were not purified T cells.

The V gene lost 8 bases and the J gene lost 5 bases, with 18 bases spanning the gap. The CDR3 is made up of 14 amino acids. CDR1 and CDR2 from the germline V gene are SNHLY and FYNNEI. Molecular barcoded adaptors covering alpha/delta and beta/gamma chains were used on approximately 400 ng RNA. Using its own MiXCR run on the reads, TCRdb lists one record per CDR3 protein. The sample lists 100,000 to 150,000 distinct CDR3 sequences, approximately 13% occurring once. This receptor was obtained from a donor at least 40 years old with multiple myeloma. The specimen sequenced was a population of CD138-negative cells sorted from bone marrow. The J gene is TRBJ1-1, the V gene TRBV2, with D perhaps matching TRBD1 (5 bases). CDR3 in amino acids: CASYRDPKGTEAFF. In DNA, the CDR3 is TGTGCCAGCTACCGGGACCCTAAGGGGACTGAAGCTTTCTTT.